Below, one T cell receptor (beta chain) is given with its context. The data are from a study of T cell repertoires in cytomegalovirus infection. At the level of the study: In public TCR beta signatures, there were indications of both CMV infection and matching HLA type.

TCRdb reprocessed the reads via MiXCR and lists one record per CDR3 protein. The sample consists of 600,000 to 800,000 distinct CDR3 sequences, 20% to 25% of them appearing once. The sequence came from a human donor in good health (CMV status not recorded). Some clones in this sample may be carry-over from other donors' samples. Sequencing was carried out using CD8+ T cells from PBMCs.

CDR3: CASSQERTGGEKLFF. Written as DNA, the CDR3 is TGCGCCAGCAGCCAAGAGAGGACAGGGGGGGAAAAACTGTTTTTT. The chain couples TRBV4-3 to TRBJ1-4; TRBD1 agrees at 10 bases. The CDR3 loop spans 15 amino acids. The V gene's germline CDR1 is LGHNA and CDR2 YSLEER. With V trimmed by 0 bases and J by 8 bases, 3 bases remained unmatched.